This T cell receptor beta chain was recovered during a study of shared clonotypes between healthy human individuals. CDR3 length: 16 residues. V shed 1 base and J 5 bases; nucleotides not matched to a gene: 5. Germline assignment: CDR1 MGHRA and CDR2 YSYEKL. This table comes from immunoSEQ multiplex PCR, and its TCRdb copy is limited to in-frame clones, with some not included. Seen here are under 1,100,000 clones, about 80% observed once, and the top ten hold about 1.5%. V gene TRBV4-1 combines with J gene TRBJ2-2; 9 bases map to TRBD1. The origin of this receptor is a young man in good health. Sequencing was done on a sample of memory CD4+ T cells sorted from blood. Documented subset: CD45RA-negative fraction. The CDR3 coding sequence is TGCGCCAGCAGCCAAGGGAGGGGACAGGGAACCGGGGAGCTGTTTTTT. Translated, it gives CASSQGRGQGTGELFF.